These T cell receptor beta chains were read from a single sample in a study of blood T cells in healthy people across ages. TCRdb reanalysed the 5' RACE reads using MiXCR and keeps one entry per CDR3 protein. The sample carries approximately 900,000 distinct CDR3 sequences, almost 30% recorded once. These data are also associated with another study on T cells of mothers and their children.

Sequencing used blood. The receptor set was obtained from a woman between 40 and 55 years old in good health. The CDR3 runs from the conserved cysteine through the conserved F or W. D genes are given only for firm matches. Clone sizes are given selectively: once, few, many, or a class where the clone is expanded.

TRBD1,few,TRBV20-1,TRBJ1-2,TGCAGTGCTAGACGCCAAGCTCTTGACAGGGGACATTTGGGGGGCTACACCTTC,CSARRQALDRGHLGGYTF
NA,NA,TRBV3-1,TRBJ1-2,TGTGCCAGCAGCCAATCGAGGGGTGGCTACACCTTC,CASSQSRGGYTF
NA,NA,TRBV7-3,TRBJ2-3,TGTGCCAGCAGCTTTAGTGTCAGCACAGATACGCAGTATTTT,CASSFSVSTDTQYF
NA,NA,TRBV3-1,TRBJ1-2,TGTGCCGGCAGCCAAGATCCGCGCCAGCTTAACTATGGCTACACCTTC,CAGSQDPRQLNYGYTF
NA,NA,TRBV28,TRBJ2-7,TGTGCCAGCAGTTTCGGGGGGCATGGGGGCTCCTACGAGCAGTACTTC,CASSFGGHGGSYEQYF
TRBD2,many,TRBV7-2,TRBJ2-7,TGTGCCAGCAGCTTAGTAGCGGGGGTCGAGCAGTACTTC,CASSLVAGVEQYF
TRBD1,many,TRBV5-1,TRBJ2-7,TGCGCCAGCAGCTTATCACGACAGGGCGGCCCAGACGAGCAGTACTTC,CASSLSRQGGPDEQYF
TRBD2,many,TRBV20-1,TRBJ2-5,TGCAGTGCTAGAGATCTGCGGGGGGGGGAAGAGACCCAGTACTTC,CSARDLRGGEETQYF
NA,NA,TRBV7-9,TRBJ1-1,TGTGCCACGAAGAGTATGACTGAAGCTTTCTTT,CATKSMTEAFF
TRBD1,NA,TRBV19,TRBJ2-3,TGTGCCAGTAGTGCAGAGGGACAGGGTTTGACAGATACGCAGTATTTT,CASSAEGQGLTDTQYF
TRBD1,NA,TRBV5-1,TRBJ2-3,TGCGCCAGCAGTAACGGACAGGGGGACACAGATACGCAGTATTTT,CASSNGQGDTDTQYF
NA,NA,TRBV12-3/TRBV12-4,TRBJ2-1,TGTGCCGGCAGCCCCCTGGGTACTGAGCAGTTCTTC,CAGSPLGTEQFF
TRBD2,NA,TRBV7-6,TRBJ2-5,TGTGCCAGCAGCCATTCCGGGACTAACACTCTCCCGACGGAGACCCAGTACTTC,CASSHSGTNTLPTETQYF
NA,few,TRBV3-1,TRBJ2-7,TGTGCCAGCAGCCAAGCGCCGGGACCGGGCTACGAGCAGTACTTC,CASSQAPGPGYEQYF
TRBD1,NA,TRBV20-1,TRBJ2-2,TGCAGTGCTAGAGACCGACAGGGGGCGAGGGAGCTGTTTTTT,CSARDRQGARELFF
NA,NA,TRBV2,TRBJ1-4,TGTGCCCGCAGTAACAGGGTCAGGGGTGAAAAACTGTTTTTT,CARSNRVRGEKLFF
NA,few,TRBV14,TRBJ2-3,TGTGCCAGCAGCCAGAACTTCCTAGCGCCCCCCACAGATACGCAGTATTTT,CASSQNFLAPPTDTQYF
NA,many,TRBV20-1,TRBJ1-2,TGCAGTGCTACTCGTACGGGGGAGCGGCTATATGGCTACACCTTC,CSATRTGERLYGYTF
NA,NA,TRBV10-3,TRBJ2-7,TGTGCCATCAGTGCCCCTACTAGAAGCGGCTACAATGAGCAGTACTTC,CAISAPTRSGYNEQYF
TRBD1,NA,TRBV20-1,TRBJ1-3,TGCAGTGCCATAATGACAGGGACCAACACCATATATTTT,CSAIMTGTNTIYF
TRBD1,NA,TRBV11-2,TRBJ2-5,TGTGCCAGCAGCTCCGGGACAGGGAGCCAAGGGACCCAGTACTTC,CASSSGTGSQGTQYF
NA,many,TRBV20-1,TRBJ2-1,TGCAGTGCTAGAGATGGGCTCGGCATTGTCAATGAGCAGTTCTTC,CSARDGLGIVNEQFF
NA,few,TRBV28,TRBJ1-1,TGTGCCAGCAGTCGACGGGCCCCTGGTAACACTGAAGCTTTCTTT,CASSRRAPGNTEAFF
NA,NA,TRBV5-1,TRBJ2-1,TGCGCCAGCAGCCCGGGACCCCCCCCGGGTGAGCAGTTCTTC,CASSPGPPPGEQFF
NA,few,TRBV7-9,TRBJ2-5,TGTGCCAGCAGCATCCGAGGGTCCCCGGGGGAGACCCAGTACTTC,CASSIRGSPGETQYF
NA,once,TRBV29-1,TRBJ1-2,TGCAGCGTTGATTACAGGGATACCATTAACTATGGCTACACCTTC,CSVDYRDTINYGYTF
TRBD1,NA,TRBV20-1,TRBJ2-7,TGCAGTGCTCCTCCGGGACAGGGGCCCTACGAGCAGTACTTC,CSAPPGQGPYEQYF
NA,NA,TRBV7-2,TRBJ1-1,TGTGCCAGCAGCTTAGTAGATTACACTGAAGCTTTCTTT,CASSLVDYTEAFF
NA,NA,TRBV12-3/TRBV12-4,TRBJ1-5,TGTGCCAGCAGTTTTAGGCACACTAGCAATCAGCCCCAGCATTTT,CASSFRHTSNQPQHF
NA,NA,TRBV5-1,TRBJ2-3,TGCGCCAGCGGCGGAACAGCTAGCACAGATACGCAGTATTTT,CASGGTASTDTQYF
NA,few,TRBV9,TRBJ2-2,TGTGCCAGCAGCGTATCCCACACCGGGGAGCTGTTTTTT,CASSVSHTGELFF
NA,few,TRBV7-9,TRBJ1-2,TGTGCCAGCACTCCGGAAGGAGGGGCCTTTAACTATGGCTACACCTTC,CASTPEGGAFNYGYTF
TRBD1,few,TRBV3-1,TRBJ2-7,TGTGCCAGCAGCCAAGGTTGGACAGGGGGTGAATCAACCTACGAGCAGTACTTC,CASSQGWTGGESTYEQYF
TRBD1,NA,TRBV28,TRBJ1-5,TGTGCCAGCAGTCCCCCTCCGGGACAGGGCGGTCAGCCCCAGCATTTT,CASSPPPGQGGQPQHF
TRBD2,NA,TRBV7-2,TRBJ2-3,TGTGCCAGCAGCTCAGCGGGAGTCACAGATACGCAGTATTTT,CASSSAGVTDTQYF
NA,many,TRBV6-1,TRBJ2-7,TGTGCCAGCAGTGAATGGTCAGGGAAGTCCGCCTACGAGCAGTACTTC,CASSEWSGKSAYEQYF
NA,many,TRBV4-1,TRBJ2-1,TGCGCCAGCAGCCTTAAAGGCCCAGGGATAGCCGGGTCTAATGAGCAGTTCTTC,CASSLKGPGIAGSNEQFF
TRBD2,many,TRBV12-3/TRBV12-4,TRBJ2-5,TGTGCCAGCAGTTTAGGGGGACTAGCGGGGAGACAAGAGACCCAGTACTTC,CASSLGGLAGRQETQYF
TRBD2,many,TRBV15,TRBJ2-5,TGTGCCACCAGCAGAGGCCGGACTAGACAAGAGACCCAGTACTTC,CATSRGRTRQETQYF
NA,many,TRBV6-1,TRBJ2-7,TGTGCCAGCAGCCCACCGGGACAACCTTACGAGCAGTACTTC,CASSPPGQPYEQYF
TRBD2,NA,TRBV28,TRBJ2-6,TGTGCCAGCAGTCAGCTAGCGGGGTACTCTGGGGCCAACGTCCTGACTTTC,CASSQLAGYSGANVLTF
NA,once,TRBV6-2/TRBV6-3,TRBJ2-7,TGTGCCAGCAGTTACTACCCTTATAGGGAGAGGTACGAGCAGTACTTC,CASSYYPYRERYEQYF
NA,many,TRBV6-5,TRBJ2-4,TGTGCCAGCAGTAGATTCGTGGGGGCCAAAAACATTCAGTACTTC,CASSRFVGAKNIQYF
TRBD2,few,TRBV7-7,TRBJ2-2,TGTGCTAGCAGCTTGGCCCCCGTGCGGGGGAAAGGGGAGCTGTTTTTT,CASSLAPVRGKGELFF
TRBD1,NA,TRBV6-2/TRBV6-3,TRBJ1-1,TGTGCCAGCACCACCGGGACAGGGAGAGGGAACACTGAAGCTTTCTTT,CASTTGTGRGNTEAFF
TRBD1,few,TRBV20-1,TRBJ1-5,TGCAGTGCTAGGACAGGGTATTATCAGCCCCAGCATTTT,CSARTGYYQPQHF
NA,NA,TRBV9,TRBJ1-1,TGTGCCAGCAGCGCGGTGGATGGCACTGAAGCTTTCTTT,CASSAVDGTEAFF
NA,NA,TRBV7-8,TRBJ1-2,TGTGCCAGCAGCTTAGAGGGGCCAGGTGGCTACACCTTC,CASSLEGPGGYTF
TRBD1,many,TRBV10-3,TRBJ2-7,TGTGCCATCGGACAGGTAGACTCCTACGAGCAGTACTTC,CAIGQVDSYEQYF
NA,few,TRBV7-6,TRBJ1-1,TGTGCCAGCAGCTCGACAGAGGACACTGAAGCTTTCTTT,CASSSTEDTEAFF
TRBD2,NA,TRBV10-1,TRBJ2-3,TGCGCCAGCAGTCAGACTAGCGGGAACACAGATACGCAGTATTTT,CASSQTSGNTDTQYF
NA,many,TRBV5-1,TRBJ1-2,TGCGCCAGCAGCTTGGATACAAAGGTCTATGGCTACACCTTC,CASSLDTKVYGYTF
NA,NA,TRBV19,TRBJ1-1,TGTGCCAGTAGTTGGGGGAACAGGAACACTGAAGCTTTCTTT,CASSWGNRNTEAFF
NA,NA,TRBV5-1,TRBJ1-6,TGCGCCAGCAGCTTGGAGTTAGGACAGCCCGGAAGAAATTCACCCCTCCACTTT,CASSLELGQPGRNSPLHF
TRBD1,NA,TRBV14,TRBJ2-5,TGTGCCAGCAGCCCCCGGGGACAGGGAAGGGAGACCCAGTACTTC,CASSPRGQGRETQYF